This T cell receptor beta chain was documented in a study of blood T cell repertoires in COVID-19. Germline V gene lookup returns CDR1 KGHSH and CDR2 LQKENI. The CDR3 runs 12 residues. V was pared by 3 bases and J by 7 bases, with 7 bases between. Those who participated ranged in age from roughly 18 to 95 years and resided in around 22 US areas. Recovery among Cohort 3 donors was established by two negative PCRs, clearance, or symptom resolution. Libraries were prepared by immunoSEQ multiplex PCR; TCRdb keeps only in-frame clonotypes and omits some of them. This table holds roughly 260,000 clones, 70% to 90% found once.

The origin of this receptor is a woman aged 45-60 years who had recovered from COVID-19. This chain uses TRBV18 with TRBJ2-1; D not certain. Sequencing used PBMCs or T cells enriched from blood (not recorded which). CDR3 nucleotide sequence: TGTGCCAGCTCACCTCTTCGGAATGAGCAGTTCTTC. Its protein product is CASSPLRNEQFF.